This T cell receptor beta chain was identified in a study of beta chain features in type 1 diabetes. Study-wide results and caveats: Among patients, naive, central memory and Treg TCRB repertoires appeared more similar than among healthy donors. cDNA-based reads could over-represent cells with high TCR expression.

Comments on this clone: Its antigen is unknown.

As every portion of the isolated RNA was reverse transcribed, the sequencing read expressed TCRB transcripts. Some clones are missing from TCRdb's copy, which holds only in-frame ones; the method was immunoSEQ multiplex PCR. The sample lists about 150,000 clones, approximately 8.4% seen once, with about 2.5% in the top ten. This sequence originates from a woman aged 18-35 years in good health. Source material: central memory CD4+ T cells from blood.

CDR3 amino acids: CASSPRTAVQETQYF. Written as DNA, the CDR3 is TGTGCCAGCTCACCACGGACAGCGGTACAAGAGACCCAGTACTTC. V usage is TRBV18 and J usage is TRBJ2-5; D may be TRBD1 (6 bases). CDR3 length: 15 residues. Germline V gene sequence: CDR1 KGHSH, CDR2 LQKENI. Deletions cut 1 base from V and 2 bases from J, with 11 bases between.